This passage covers 29 T cell receptor beta chains from one sample sequenced in a study of blood T cell repertoires in COVID-19. The table came from immunoSEQ multiplex PCR; TCRdb's copy has only in-frame clones and leaves some out. The top ten hold 2.3% of the sample, which has around 120,000 clones, more than 60% seen once. Sample: peripheral blood. These receptors all stem from a man between 65 and 85 years old with acute or convalescent COVID-19.

The rearrangement joins TRBV3-1 (or the pseudogene TRBV3-2) to TRBJ2-1; maybe TRBD2 (5 bases). Germline V gene sequence: CDR1 LGHDT, CDR2 YNNKEL (reference sequence). With 2 bases removed from V and 5 bases from J, the gap between germline ends came to 10 bases. The CDR3 runs 14 residues. The CDR3 bases are TGTGCCAGCAGCCAACTAGCCCAGCACAATGAGCAGTTCTTC. Encoded protein: CASSQLAQHNEQFF.

The V call is TRBV11-3, the J call TRBJ2-3; the match to TRBD2 covers 7 bases. Germline V gene data show CDR1 as SGHNT and CDR2 as YENEEA. The CDR3 spans 15 residues. V shed 6 bases, J shed 2 bases, and the junction held 8 bases outside the gene matches. Written as DNA, the CDR3 is TGTGCCAGCAGAGAAGGGACTACATCCACAGATACGCAGTATTTT. Translated: CASREGTTSTDTQYF. Combining the CDR3 with reference TRBV11-3 and TRBJ2-3 gives the whole variable domain EAGVVQSPRYKIIEKKQPVAFWCNPISGHNTLYWYLQNLGQGPELLIRYENEEAVDDSQLPKDRFSAERLKGVDSTLKIQPAELGDSAVYLCASREGTTSTDTQYFGPGTRLTVL.

The chain employs TRBV6-5 and TRBJ1-2, with D possibly TRBD1 on 5 matching bases. Germline V gene data show CDR1 as MNHEY and CDR2 as SVGAGI. V lost 6 bases to trimming and J lost 4 bases, with 18 bases between them. The CDR3 length is 15 residues. Here the CDR3 reads CASRVGTSPGYGYTF. CDR3 sequence (DNA): TGTGCCAGCAGAGTCGGGACTTCGCCTGGCTATGGCTACACCTTC.

This clone was seen a few times. This chain connects TRBV16 to TRBJ2-7; 9 nucleotides line up with TRBD1. V dropped 1 base and J dropped 5; count of bases not matched to a gene: 6. Germline assignment: CDR1 KGHSY and CDR2 FQNENV. The CDR3 is 15 amino acids. The CDR3 sequence: CASSQLSQGANEQYF. Written as DNA, the CDR3 is TGTGCCAGCAGCCAATTGTCACAGGGGGCGAACGAGCAGTACTTC.

The chain employs TRBV7-2 and TRBJ2-5, with D possibly TRBD1 on 6 matching bases. The germline CDR1 and CDR2 sequences are SGHTA and FQGNSA. This CDR3 spans 13 amino acids. V lost 6 bases to trimming and J lost 5 bases, with 13 bases between them. As DNA, the CDR3 is TGTGCCAGCAGACAGGGAATTTTGGAGACCCAGTACTTC. It specifies CASRQGILETQYF.

This chain uses TRBV20-1 with TRBJ1-6; TRBD1 matches at 10 bases. Germline assignment: CDR1 DFQATT and CDR2 SNEGSKA (reference sequence). V shed 3 bases, J shed 13 bases, and the junction held 6 bases outside the gene matches. CDR3 length: 13 residues. CDR3 coding DNA: TGCAGTGCTAGTGCTGACAGGGGGCGTCCCCTCCACTTT. The encoded protein is CSASADRGRPLHF.

In DNA, the CDR3 is TGTGCCAGCAGCTTCGGACTAGCGAAGTTCTTC. Protein: CASSFGLAKFF. J is TRBJ2-1 and V is TRBV11-2; the match to TRBD2 covers 9 bases. J was trimmed by 14 bases and V by 3 bases; bases with no gene match: 2. In germline, CDR1 is SGHAT, CDR2 FQNNGV. The CDR3 contains 11 residues.

This clone was counted a few times. The chain is built from TRBV24-1 and TRBJ1-1, with 11 bases identical to TRBD1. Unmatched junction bases numbered 3, after V lost 3 bases and J lost 4 bases. Germline CDR1 reads KGHDR; CDR2 reads SFDVKD. The CDR3 consists of 15 residues. CDR3 in amino acids: CATSDAGTGGTEAFF. As DNA, the CDR3 is TGTGCCACCAGTGATGCCGGGACAGGGGGCACTGAAGCTTTCTTT.

The rearrangement links TRBV5-1 to TRBJ2-1, with 7 nucleotides matching TRBD2. Germline CDR1 SGHRS, CDR2 YFSETQ. V lost 4 bases, J lost 8 bases, and 12 bases stayed unmatched. This CDR3 has 15 amino acids. The CDR3 DNA reads TGCGCCAGCAGCCCCGAGGAGGGACTATCCTATGAGCAGTTCTTC. It translates to CASSPEEGLSYEQFF.

V is TRBV19 and J is TRBJ1-1; unclear D gene. The CDR3 loop spans 12 amino acids. V lost 5 bases to trimming and J lost 7 bases, with 11 bases between them. CDR1 LNHDA and CDR2 SQIVND come from the germline V gene (reference sequence). As DNA, the CDR3 is TGTGCCAGTAGTTGGTATAGTATTGAAGCTTTCTTT. Translation gives CASSWYSIEAFF.

The DNA for the CDR3 is TGTGCCAGCAGCTTGCAGGGAGGTCAGCCCCAGCATTTT. Protein product: CASSLQGGQPQHF. The V and J genes are TRBV7-8 and TRBJ1-5; possible D gene TRBD1, 5 bases. This CDR3 has 13 residues. Germline V CDR1 and CDR2: SGHVS, FQNEAQ. Trimming took 3 bases from V and 6 from J, leaving 9 bases between them.

This chain links TRBV7-9 with TRBJ2-7, with a possible D match to TRBD2 (5 bases). The germline V gene has CDR1 SEHNR and CDR2 FQNEAQ (reference sequence). This CDR3 is 13 amino acids long. V lost 3 bases to trimming and J lost 3 bases, with 9 bases between them. The CDR3 DNA is TGTGCCAGCAGCTTTTCCGGGGACTACGAGCAGTACTTC. It encodes CASSFSGDYEQYF.

The DNA of the CDR3 is TGCAGCGTTGAAACACCAACTAATGAAAAACTGTTTTTT. This encodes CSVETPTNEKLFF. The rearrangement joins TRBV29-1 to TRBJ1-4; D uncertain. Germline CDR1 is SQVTM and CDR2 is ANQGSEA. Deletions cut 2 bases from V and 0 bases from J, with 4 bases between. The CDR3 runs 13 residues. The full variable domain, in which reference TRBV29-1 and TRBJ1-4 provide the parts outside the CDR3, is SAVISQKPSRDICQRGTSLTIQCQVDSQVTMMFWYRQQPGQSLTLIATANQGSEATYESGFVIDKFPISRPNLTFSTLTVSNMSPEDSSIYLCSVETPTNEKLFFGSGTQLSVL.

This clone was seen a single time. The chain links TRBV14 to TRBJ2-1; tentatively, D is TRBD2 (5 bases). Germline lookup yields CDR1 SGHDN and CDR2 FVKESK. CDR3 length: 13 amino acids. The germline V and J ends were trimmed by 1 base and 9 bases, with 10 bases remaining between them. The CDR3 is CASSQALAFEQFF. The CDR3 bases are TGTGCCAGCAGCCAAGCCCTAGCTTTTGAGCAGTTCTTC.

The chain combines TRBV7-2 with TRBJ2-7; 13 positions match TRBD2. V dropped 4 bases and J dropped 2; count of bases not matched to a gene: 11. The germline V gene has CDR1 SGHTA and CDR2 FQGNSA. The CDR3 totals 18 residues. The CDR3 DNA reads TGTGCCAGCAGCTCCCTCGGGGGACTAGCGGGGCCTGCCTACGAGCAGTACTTC. This gives the protein CASSSLGGLAGPAYEQYF.

The genes are TRBV27 and TRBJ1-5; TRBD1 is a possible D gene (6 bases). V was cut by 1 base and J by 4 bases, with 11 bases left in between. The CDR3 is made up of 15 amino acids. Germline V gene lookup returns CDR1 MNHEY and CDR2 SMNVEV (reference sequence). CDR3 protein: CASSLYLGQNQPQHF. The CDR3 nucleotides are TGTGCCAGCAGTTTATACCTTGGACAGAATCAGCCCCAGCATTTT.

Worth noting for this clone: Other DNA sequences within the sample encode an identical CDR3. This chain uses TRBV20-1 with TRBJ2-5, with D uncertain. The CDR3 is 11 amino acids. V lost 0 bases to trimming and J lost 5 bases, with 4 bases between them. Germline V gene lookup returns CDR1 DFQATT and CDR2 SNEGSKA (reference sequence). The CDR3 loop reads CSARDLETQYF. The CDR3, as DNA: TGCAGTGCTAGAGATCTGGAGACCCAGTACTTC.

The J gene is TRBJ1-5, the V gene TRBV7-2; TRBD1 is a possible D gene (6 bases). V lost 5 bases and J lost 6, with 11 bases in between. CDR3 size: 13 residues. Germline loops: CDR1 SGHTA, CDR2 FQGNSA. As DNA, the CDR3 is TGTGCCAGCAGCCCAGGGGTAGGTCAGCCCCAGCATTTT. Translation gives CASSPGVGQPQHF.

This clone occurred a few times. V and J are TRBV9 and TRBJ1-3; D might be TRBD1 (5 bases). Trimming shortened V by 0 bases and J by 4 bases, and 17 bases separated the two germline ends. Germline CDR1 and CDR2: SGDLS and YYNGEE. The CDR3 is made up of 17 amino acids. In DNA form, the CDR3 reads TGTGCCAGCAGCGTAGGGCCCTCAGGGTTTTCCGGAAACACCATATATTTT. It is translated as CASSVGPSGFSGNTIYF.

This chain connects TRBV6-5 to TRBJ2-1; D may be TRBD2 (6 bases). This CDR3 is 12 amino acids long. Germline CDR1 is MNHEY and CDR2 is SVGAGI. V lost 4 bases and J 5 bases, leaving 6 bases between the germline ends. CDR3 bases: TGTGCCAGCAGTTGGGGGGACAATGAGCAGTTCTTC. Its protein product is CASSWGDNEQFF.

The chain uses TRBV4-3 and TRBJ1-5; D is uncertain. The CDR3 loop spans 16 amino acids. V lost 0 bases, J lost 2 bases, and 11 bases lay in between. Germline CDR1 LGHNA, CDR2 YSLEER. The CDR3 sequence is CASSQDRILGNQPQHF. CDR3 DNA sequence: TGCGCCAGCAGCCAAGATCGTATCCTAGGCAATCAGCCCCAGCATTTT.

This clone was counted only a few times. V is TRBV9 and J is TRBJ1-1; the D is unclear. CDR3 size: 13 residues. CDR1 is SGDLS and CDR2 is YYNGEE in the germline V gene. V lost 5 bases and J lost 0, with 8 bases in between. This CDR3 is CASSEALNTEAFF. The CDR3 bases are TGTGCCAGCAGTGAAGCCCTGAACACTGAAGCTTTCTTT. Full variable domain (remainder filled in from reference TRBV9 and TRBJ1-1): DSGVTQTPKHLITATGQRVTLRCSPRSGDLSVYWYQQSLDQGLQFLIQYYNGEERAKGNILERFSAQQFPDLHSELNLSSLELGDSALYFCASSEALNTEAFFGQGTRLTVV.

The J gene is TRBJ1-5, the V gene TRBV4-1, with D tentatively TRBD1 (5 bases). The V and J ends lost 0 bases and 5 bases respectively, with 14 bases between them. Germline CDR1 and CDR2: MGHRA and YSYEKL. The CDR3 extends over 16 amino acids. The DNA for the CDR3 is TGCGCCAGCAGCCAAGACGGGGGGAGACCCGATCAGCCCCAGCATTTT. This encodes CASSQDGGRPDQPQHF.

The genes are TRBV9 and TRBJ1-5, with D possibly matching TRBD1 (5 bases). V lost 4 bases and J 8 bases, leaving 13 bases between the germline ends. Germline CDR1 reads SGDLS; CDR2 reads YYNGEE. This CDR3 has 13 residues. The DNA of the CDR3 is TGTGCCAGCAGCACCTTCACGGGGGAGCCCCAGCATTTT. This gives the protein CASSTFTGEPQHF.

The chain recombines TRBV29-1 with TRBJ1-2; D possibly corresponds to TRBD1 (5 bases). The CDR3 sequence is 10 residues long. Germline V lookup: CDR1 SQVTM, CDR2 ANQGSEA. The germline V and J ends were trimmed by 4 bases and 6 bases, with 6 bases remaining between them. The CDR3 coding sequence is TGCAGCGTTGCCAGGGATGGCTACACCTTC. This gives the protein CSVARDGYTF.

The V gene is TRBV6-2 or TRBV6-3, the J gene TRBJ2-7, with 8 bases fitting TRBD2. In germline, CDR1 is MNHEY, CDR2 SVGEGT. This CDR3 contains 14 residues. Trimming cost V 5 bases and J 2 bases; bases outside gene matches: 5. The CDR3 reads CASSSPGGAYEQYF. As DNA, the CDR3 is TGTGCCAGCAGTAGCCCGGGGGGGGCCTACGAGCAGTACTTC.

The V and J genes are TRBV4-3 and TRBJ2-7; no clear D gene. Germline lookup yields CDR1 LGHNA and CDR2 YSLEER. The CDR3 totals 15 residues. The germline V and J ends were trimmed by 0 bases and 0 bases, with 9 bases remaining between them. CDR3 sequence reads: CASSQDVHNSYEQYF. The CDR3 nucleotides read TGCGCCAGCAGCCAAGACGTTCACAACTCCTACGAGCAGTACTTC.

This clone has a handful of counts. The chain links TRBV5-4 to TRBJ2-6, with D tentatively TRBD2 (6 bases). V was clipped by 3 bases and J by 2 bases, with 9 bases between them. The CDR3 is 15 amino acids. Germline V gives CDR1 SGHNT, CDR2 YYREEE (reference sequence). The CDR3 reads CASSSPGAGANVLTF. CDR3 sequence (DNA): TGTGCCAGCAGCTCCCCGGGGGCTGGGGCCAACGTCCTGACTTTC.

In its sample, this clone was seen a few times. The chain employs TRBV19 and TRBJ1-4; a possible D gene is TRBD1 (5 bases). CDR1 and CDR2 (germline): LNHDA, SQIVND (reference sequence). The CDR3 extends over 14 amino acids. The ends were cut back, 5 bases at V and 8 bases at J, with 15 bases in the middle. CDR3 sequence (DNA): TGTGCCAGTAGTGGCCCCAGGGAGGGAGAAAAACTGTTTTTT. This encodes CASSGPREGEKLFF.